A selection of T cell receptor beta chains follows, all from one sample in a study of T cell repertoires in cytomegalovirus infection. MiXCR, applied by TCRdb to the reads, yields one record per CDR3 protein. The sample has under 450,000 distinct CDR3 sequences; about 34% are singletons. Their antigen targets remain unknown. This material consisted of cultured PBMCs, taken from culture after CMV antigen stimulation. The receptors originated from a human donor in good health (CMV status not recorded). Some clones in this sample may be carry-over from other donors' samples. CDR3s include the opening cysteine and the closing phenylalanine or tryptophan. Each record gives: clone size, J gene, V gene, CDR3 protein. Size tells how often a clone was seen (once, few, many) or the class of an expanded clone, and some rows leave it out.

clone size: once
J gene: TRBJ2-1
V gene: TRBV4-1
CDR3 protein: CASSQPTGFAFGEQFF

clone size: many
J gene: TRBJ2-1
V gene: TRBV7-2
CDR3 protein: CASSRSLSGARDEQFF

clone size: few
J gene: TRBJ1-2
V gene: TRBV6-2/TRBV6-3
CDR3 protein: CASLAANYGYTF

clone size: -
J gene: TRBJ1-5
V gene: TRBV20-1
CDR3 protein: CSASPQGPGQPQHF

clone size: once
J gene: TRBJ1-2
V gene: TRBV6-2/TRBV6-3
CDR3 protein: CASSPADSPDGYTF

clone size: -
J gene: TRBJ2-1
V gene: TRBV6-1
CDR3 protein: CASSYAGSGNEQFF

clone size: few
J gene: TRBJ1-2
V gene: TRBV5-1
CDR3 protein: CASSLDIGLYYGYTF

clone size: -
J gene: TRBJ2-4
V gene: TRBV11-2
CDR3 protein: CASSSGTSGAKNIQYF

clone size: -
J gene: TRBJ2-7
V gene: TRBV5-4
CDR3 protein: CASSFFRHGSYEQYF

clone size: -
J gene: TRBJ2-2
V gene: TRBV7-8
CDR3 protein: CASSLALLTGELFF

clone size: many
J gene: TRBJ2-2
V gene: TRBV7-2
CDR3 protein: CASSQAGQVPSSTGELFF

clone size: -
J gene: TRBJ1-1
V gene: TRBV19
CDR3 protein: CASSPEGRAAPEAFF